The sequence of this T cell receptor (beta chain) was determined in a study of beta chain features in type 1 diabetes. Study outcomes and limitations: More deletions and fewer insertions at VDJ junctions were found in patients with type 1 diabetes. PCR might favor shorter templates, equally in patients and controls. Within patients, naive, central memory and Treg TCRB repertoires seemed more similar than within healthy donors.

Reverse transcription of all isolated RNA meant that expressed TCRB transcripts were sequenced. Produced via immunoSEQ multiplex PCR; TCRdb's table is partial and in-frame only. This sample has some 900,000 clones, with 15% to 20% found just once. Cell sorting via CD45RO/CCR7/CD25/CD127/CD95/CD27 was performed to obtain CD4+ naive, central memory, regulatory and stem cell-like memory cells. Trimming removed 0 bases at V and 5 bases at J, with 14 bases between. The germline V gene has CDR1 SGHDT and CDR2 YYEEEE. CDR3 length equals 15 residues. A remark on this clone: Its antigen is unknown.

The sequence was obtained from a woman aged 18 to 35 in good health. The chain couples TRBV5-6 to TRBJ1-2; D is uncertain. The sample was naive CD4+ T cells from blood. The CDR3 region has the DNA TGTGCCAGCAGCTTGGTATCTAACAGAGGGTATGGCTACACCTTC. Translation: CASSLVSNRGYGYTF.